This is a list of T cell receptor beta chains from one sample in a study of cytomegalovirus exposure and HLA in healthy donors. Here immunoSEQ multiplex PCR was the method, and the copy in TCRdb shows in-frame clones only, minus some. Its clone listing holds some 120,000 clones. The specimen was PBMCs. The receptors were gathered from a man aged 18 to 29 in good health and CMV-seronegative. Both conserved end residues are part of each CDR3. The order of the fields is CDR3 DNA, CDR3 protein, V gene, D gene, J gene. A D gene is named only where the DNA matches it firmly.

cdr3_nt: TGTGCCAGCTCTGGGGGGGACTATCAGCCCCAGCATTTT
cdr3_aa: CASSGGDYQPQHF
v_call: TRBV2
d_call: NA
j_call: TRBJ1-5

cdr3_nt: TGTGCCAGCAGACCCGGAGGGCAGGGACTGTTCCACGAGCAGTACTTC
cdr3_aa: CASRPGGQGLFHEQYF
v_call: TRBV27
d_call: NA
j_call: TRBJ2-7

cdr3_nt: TGTGCCAGTAGTATCGGGGAAGGGTACGAGCAGTACTTC
cdr3_aa: CASSIGEGYEQYF
v_call: TRBV19
d_call: NA
j_call: TRBJ2-7

cdr3_nt: TGTGCCAGCAGCTTCCCCGGGACAGGGGGCAATGAGCAGTTCTTC
cdr3_aa: CASSFPGTGGNEQFF
v_call: TRBV5-4
d_call: TRBD1
j_call: TRBJ2-1

cdr3_nt: TGTGCCAGCAGGGAACAGGGTACGGAAAAACTGTTTTTT
cdr3_aa: CASREQGTEKLFF
v_call: TRBV28
d_call: NA
j_call: TRBJ1-4

cdr3_nt: TGTGCCAGCAGTGAAGCGTGGCAGAACAATCAGCCCCAGCATTTT
cdr3_aa: CASSEAWQNNQPQHF
v_call: TRBV6-1
d_call: NA
j_call: TRBJ1-5

cdr3_nt: TGTGCCACCAGCCGAGCTGCTAATGAAAAACTGTTTTTT
cdr3_aa: CATSRAANEKLFF
v_call: TRBV15
d_call: NA
j_call: TRBJ1-4

cdr3_nt: TGTGCCAGCAGTTACTCTAAGAGCACTGAAGCTTTCTTT
cdr3_aa: CASSYSKSTEAFF
v_call: TRBV6-5
d_call: NA
j_call: TRBJ1-1

cdr3_nt: TGTGCCAGCAGTTTGGGCGAAGAGTCCTACAATGAGCAGTTCTTC
cdr3_aa: CASSLGEESYNEQFF
v_call: TRBV6-5
d_call: NA
j_call: TRBJ2-1

cdr3_nt: TGTGCCAGCAGCGTAGTGGCAGGGGGCACAGATACGCAGTATTTT
cdr3_aa: CASSVVAGGTDTQYF
v_call: TRBV9
d_call: NA
j_call: TRBJ2-3

cdr3_nt: TGTGCCAGCAGCCCGGCGGGGGGGGAAAAACTGTTTTTT
cdr3_aa: CASSPAGGEKLFF
v_call: TRBV11-2
d_call: NA
j_call: TRBJ1-4

cdr3_nt: TGTGCCAGCAGCCCTGGGACAGAACTGTTTTTT
cdr3_aa: CASSPGTELFF
v_call: TRBV11-2
d_call: TRBD1
j_call: TRBJ1-4

cdr3_nt: TGTGCCAGTAGAAGACAGAGTAGCACAGATACGCAGTATTTT
cdr3_aa: CASRRQSSTDTQYF
v_call: TRBV19
d_call: NA
j_call: TRBJ2-3

cdr3_nt: TGTGCCAGCAGCTTAGTAATTGGGACAGAGGATCAGCCCCAGCATTTT
cdr3_aa: CASSLVIGTEDQPQHF
v_call: TRBV7-9
d_call: TRBD1
j_call: TRBJ1-5

cdr3_nt: TGTGCCACCAGCAGAGATCCGGGATACGAGCAGTACTTC
cdr3_aa: CATSRDPGYEQYF
v_call: TRBV15
d_call: NA
j_call: TRBJ2-7

cdr3_nt: TGTGCCAGCTCACCCCAGCGGGGGCAAGAGACCCAGTACTTC
cdr3_aa: CASSPQRGQETQYF
v_call: TRBV18
d_call: TRBD2
j_call: TRBJ2-5

cdr3_nt: TGCGCCAGCAGCTTGGCCGTTCTTTCTGGACAGGGGCGGTACGAGCAGTACTTC
cdr3_aa: CASSLAVLSGQGRYEQYF
v_call: TRBV5-1
d_call: TRBD1
j_call: TRBJ2-7

cdr3_nt: TGTGCCAGCAGCCATGGACAGGGCTCGAACACCGGGGAGCTGTTTTTT
cdr3_aa: CASSHGQGSNTGELFF
v_call: TRBV11-3
d_call: TRBD1
j_call: TRBJ2-2

cdr3_nt: TGTGCCAGCAGCCCACAGCGGGAGGTAAGGCAAGAGACCCAGTACTTC
cdr3_aa: CASSPQREVRQETQYF
v_call: TRBV7-9
d_call: TRBD2
j_call: TRBJ2-5

cdr3_nt: TGTGCCAGCAGTGAAGTGGGCTTCGGGGGTGGCTCTGGAAACACCATATATTTT
cdr3_aa: CASSEVGFGGGSGNTIYF
v_call: TRBV2
d_call: NA
j_call: TRBJ1-3

cdr3_nt: TGTGCCAGCACCCCGGGACTAGCGGGAAGCTACGAGCAGTACTTC
cdr3_aa: CASTPGLAGSYEQYF
v_call: TRBV6-1
d_call: TRBD2
j_call: TRBJ2-7

cdr3_nt: TGTGCCAGCAGCAAAGGGGTCCAGGGGCTGGACACTGAAGCTTTCTTT
cdr3_aa: CASSKGVQGLDTEAFF
v_call: TRBV21-1
d_call: NA
j_call: TRBJ1-1

cdr3_nt: TGTGCCAGCAGCCATCCACAGGGCCCTCAGCCCCAGCATTTT
cdr3_aa: CASSHPQGPQPQHF
v_call: TRBV7-4
d_call: NA
j_call: TRBJ1-5

cdr3_nt: TGTGCCAGCTCACCGACGGGGGGAGGCACTGAAGCTTTCTTT
cdr3_aa: CASSPTGGGTEAFF
v_call: TRBV18
d_call: NA
j_call: TRBJ1-1

cdr3_nt: TGTGCCAGCAGCTTGGGAGGGGGCTATGGCTACACCTTC
cdr3_aa: CASSLGGGYGYTF
v_call: TRBV5-4
d_call: NA
j_call: TRBJ1-2

cdr3_nt: TGCGCCAGCAGCCGGGGACAGGGTGAAGCTTTCTTT
cdr3_aa: CASSRGQGEAFF
v_call: TRBV5-1
d_call: TRBD1
j_call: TRBJ1-1

cdr3_nt: TGTGCCAGCACTCCGGGACAGGGGATGGGCTATGGCTACACCTTC
cdr3_aa: CASTPGQGMGYGYTF
v_call: TRBV6-1
d_call: TRBD1
j_call: TRBJ1-2

cdr3_nt: TGCAGCGTTGAATTTTTCAGGGAAGCTAACTATGGCTACACCTTC
cdr3_aa: CSVEFFREANYGYTF
v_call: TRBV29-1
d_call: NA
j_call: TRBJ1-2

cdr3_nt: TGCGCCAGCAGTCGGGATGCCCTGGGCAATCAGCCCCAGCATTTT
cdr3_aa: CASSRDALGNQPQHF
v_call: TRBV5-1
d_call: NA
j_call: TRBJ1-5

cdr3_nt: TGTGCCAGCAGCGAAGGGACAGGAGGGGGGTCTGGAAACACCATATATTTT
cdr3_aa: CASSEGTGGGSGNTIYF
v_call: TRBV9
d_call: TRBD1
j_call: TRBJ1-3

cdr3_nt: TGTGCCAGCTCACCCAACGGGGTTTATTTCGACACTGAAGCTTTCTTT
cdr3_aa: CASSPNGVYFDTEAFF
v_call: TRBV18
d_call: NA
j_call: TRBJ1-1

cdr3_nt: TGTGCCAGCAGTCGATTCGGGACAGGGGGCTACGAGCAGTACTTC
cdr3_aa: CASSRFGTGGYEQYF
v_call: TRBV6-6
d_call: TRBD1
j_call: TRBJ2-7

cdr3_nt: TGCGCCAGCAGCCAAGATCAGTGGGTATGGGGGACAGGGAGGGATCCTAACTATGGCTACACCTTC
cdr3_aa: CASSQDQWVWGTGRDPNYGYTF
v_call: TRBV4-1
d_call: TRBD1
j_call: TRBJ1-2

cdr3_nt: TGTGCCAGCAGCCGGGAGAGTTCCTACGAGCAGTACTTC
cdr3_aa: CASSRESSYEQYF
v_call: TRBV5-4
d_call: NA
j_call: TRBJ2-7

cdr3_nt: TGTGCCAGAAGCTACCGGGTCCGGGGGAACACCATATATTTT
cdr3_aa: CARSYRVRGNTIYF
v_call: TRBV5-3
d_call: NA
j_call: TRBJ1-3

cdr3_nt: TGTGCCATCTCCACAGGGCCCTTCTCTGGGGCCAACGTCCTGACTTTC
cdr3_aa: CAISTGPFSGANVLTF
v_call: TRBV28
d_call: NA
j_call: TRBJ2-6

cdr3_nt: TGTGCCAGCAGTTCACCTGCCGGGACAGGGGCGTACGGCTACACCTTC
cdr3_aa: CASSSPAGTGAYGYTF
v_call: TRBV27
d_call: TRBD1
j_call: TRBJ1-2

cdr3_nt: TGCGCCAGCAGCTTCCCTGGCGGGCCCCAAGAGACCCAGTACTTC
cdr3_aa: CASSFPGGPQETQYF
v_call: TRBV5-1
d_call: NA
j_call: TRBJ2-5

cdr3_nt: TGTGCCAGTAGCCTGCCCCCTCGGGGTGGCTACACCTTC
cdr3_aa: CASSLPPRGGYTF
v_call: TRBV19
d_call: NA
j_call: TRBJ1-2

cdr3_nt: TGTGCCAGCAGTGAAGCTGTGGGCGGGGCAAACACCGGGGAGCTGTTTTTT
cdr3_aa: CASSEAVGGANTGELFF
v_call: TRBV6-1
d_call: NA
j_call: TRBJ2-2

cdr3_nt: TGTGCCAGCAGTTACTCGCCCGGGAGGGCCACTGAAGCTTTCTTT
cdr3_aa: CASSYSPGRATEAFF
v_call: TRBV6-5
d_call: NA
j_call: TRBJ1-1

cdr3_nt: TGTGCCGCATTACAGGGAGGGTATGGCTACACCTTC
cdr3_aa: CAALQGGYGYTF
v_call: TRBV6-1
d_call: NA
j_call: TRBJ1-2

cdr3_nt: TGTGCCAGCAGCTCTGGGGGGTTCGAGCACTATGGCTACACCTTC
cdr3_aa: CASSSGGFEHYGYTF
v_call: TRBV5-8
d_call: NA
j_call: TRBJ1-2

cdr3_nt: TGCGCCAGCAGCCCCCCTGGGGGGGCGGGGGGCCCCAATGAGCAGTTCTTC
cdr3_aa: CASSPPGGAGGPNEQFF
v_call: TRBV5-1
d_call: TRBD2
j_call: TRBJ2-1

cdr3_nt: TGTGCCAGCTCCGGGACAGGGGGCGCGAACTATGGCTACACCTTC
cdr3_aa: CASSGTGGANYGYTF
v_call: TRBV27
d_call: TRBD1
j_call: TRBJ1-2

cdr3_nt: TGTGCCAGCACCCCGGGGAGGGCTGGTACCTTC
cdr3_aa: CASTPGRAGTF
v_call: TRBV9
d_call: NA
j_call: TRBJ1-2